Shown below are 2 T cell receptor beta chains from a single sample sequenced in a study of T cell responses to AZD1222 COVID-19 vaccine. Only in-frame clones appear in the TCRdb table, and some are missing; sequencing was by immunoSEQ multiplex PCR. The table shows 250,000 to 300,000 clones, with almost 95% occurring only once. This sample comprised peripheral blood, obtained 28 days after the second AZD1222 dose. These receptors all stem from an adult who received the AZD1222 COVID-19 vaccine.

V gene TRBV27 combines with J gene TRBJ2-2; D unresolved. CDR1 and CDR2 from the germline V gene are MNHEY and SMNVEV (reference sequence). This CDR3 is 15 amino acids long. V was clipped by 3 bases and J by 2 bases, with 10 bases between them. Here the CDR3 reads CASSFRAINTGELFF. CDR3 bases: TGTGCCAGCAGTTTCCGGGCCATTAACACCGGGGAGCTGTTTTTT.

The genes are TRBV13 and TRBJ2-5; TRBD2 matches 7 bases. The CDR3 runs to 14 residues. CDR1 is PRHDT and CDR2 is FYEKMQ in the germline V gene (reference sequence). V trimming: 1 base; J trimming: 2 bases; junction bases outside the gene matches: 1. The CDR3 protein is CASSLAAGQETQYF. DNA of the CDR3: TGTGCCAGCAGCTTAGCAGCGGGACAAGAGACCCAGTACTTC.